This T cell receptor (beta chain) appears in the sequencing data of a study of T cell responses to AZD1222 COVID-19 vaccine. General study findings and limits: Clonal diversity may have been underestimated in mostly white British donors. Vaccination with two AZD1222 doses was followed by a rise in Spike-specific TCR breadth and depth. Nearly half of spike-specific TCRs reportedly go after variant regions that carry no mutations.

CDR1 is LNHNV and CDR2 is YYDKDF in the germline V gene (reference sequence). V lost 2 bases to trimming and J lost 0 bases, with 26 bases between them. The CDR3 runs to 20 residues. Assay: immunoSEQ multiplex PCR; the TCRdb copy retains only in-frame clones and omits some. The sample records over 150,000 clones, about nine tenths being singletons. In the case of this clone: Antigen unknown.

Here the sequenced sample was peripheral blood, taken on day 0 of AZD1222 vaccination. This TCR derives from an adult in good health. V gene TRBV15 combines with J gene TRBJ2-7; possible D gene TRBD1, 6 bases. The CDR3 DNA reads as TGTGCCACCAGCAGAAGAGAGGCCGCCAGGGGCGGGCGGAGCTCCTACGAGCAGTACTTC. This translates into CATSRREAARGGRSSYEQYF.